The 10 T cell receptor beta chains below all came from one sample that was sequenced in a study of cytomegalovirus exposure and HLA in healthy donors. The PCR used 60 Vbeta and 13 Jbeta primers. Method: immunoSEQ multiplex PCR; TCRdb's copy keeps in-frame clones and lacks some. The sample is made up of some 130,000 clones, and the top ten hold more than 1.5% of it. The sequencing sample was made of PBMCs. These receptors were taken from a man younger than 30 in good health and CMV-seronegative.

The chain recombines TRBV9 with TRBJ2-3; TRBD1 might be the D (6 bases). The V end lost 0 bases, the J end lost 1 base, and 9 bases lay between the germline ends. The germline CDR1 and CDR2 sequences are SGDLS and YYNGEE. This CDR3 spans 15 amino acids. The CDR3 is CASSVVQGGTDTQYF. The CDR3 coding sequence is TGTGCCAGCAGCGTAGTACAGGGTGGCACAGATACGCAGTATTTT.

The chain uses TRBV6-1 and TRBJ2-3; D gene uncertain. Germline CDR1 MNHNS, CDR2 SASEGT. CDR3 size: 13 residues. V was shortened by 4 bases and J by 2 bases, with 7 bases between the two germline ends. CDR3 DNA: TGTGCCAGCAGTGGACACCTCACAGATACGCAGTATTTT. Its translation is CASSGHLTDTQYF.

The CDR3 bases are TGCAGCGTTGGGACAGGGATAGCAACTAATGAAAAACTGTTTTTT. Residues: CSVGTGIATNEKLFF. The chain links TRBV29-1 to TRBJ1-4; 8 bases are a match to TRBD1. J lost 0 bases, V lost 4 bases, and 4 bases had no gene match. Per the germline V gene, CDR1 is SQVTM and CDR2 is ANQGSEA. The CDR3 sequence is 15 residues long.

The chain recombines TRBV6-4 with TRBJ2-1, with D possibly matching TRBD2 (6 bases). Trimming cost V 3 bases and J 4 bases, with 10 bases left between them. The length of the CDR3 is 14 residues. Germline-derived CDR1 and CDR2 are MRHNA and SNTAGT. CDR3: CASSELADYNEQFF. The CDR3 DNA is TGTGCCAGCAGTGAACTAGCAGATTACAATGAGCAGTTCTTC.

The V and J genes are TRBV28 and TRBJ2-3, with D perhaps TRBD2 (5 bases). Germline V gene sequence: CDR1 MDHEN, CDR2 SYDVKM. Trimming pared 4 bases from V and 6 bases from J, leaving 11 bases between. The CDR3 runs 13 residues. The CDR3 bases are TGTGCCAGCAGTTCGACTAACGGGGATACGCAGTATTTT. Its translation is CASSSTNGDTQYF.

This chain's CDR3 is CATLTGRGTTGELFF. The CDR3 nucleotides are TGTGCCACCCTTACCGGACGGGGTACGACCGGGGAGCTGTTTTTT. The rearrangement links TRBV2 to TRBJ2-2; tentatively, D is TRBD2 (5 bases). CDR1 is SNHLY and CDR2 is FYNNEI in the germline V gene. Trimming removed 10 bases from V and 5 bases from J, with 20 bases in between. The CDR3 consists of 15 residues.

V is TRBV29-1 and J is TRBJ1-5; D gene unclear. V lost 4 bases and J 0 bases, leaving 10 bases between the germline ends. Looked up from germline, CDR1 is SQVTM and CDR2 is ANQGSEA. This CDR3 contains 14 residues. CDR3 nucleotide sequence: TGCAGCGTTGCGGCGGGGTATAGCAATCAGCCCCAGCATTTT. Translation gives CSVAAGYSNQPQHF.

The rearrangement joins TRBV7-8 to TRBJ1-2, with 8 bases aligning to TRBD1. The germline CDR1 and CDR2 sequences are SGHVS and FQNEAQ. Trimming took 1 base from V and 8 from J; bases not matched to a gene: 3. CDR3 length: 13 residues. The CDR3 nucleotides read TGTGCCAGCAGCTTAGGGCCAGGGGGCGGCTACACCTTC. Protein product: CASSLGPGGGYTF.

The chain recombines TRBV10-3 with TRBJ1-1; D uncertain. Germline lookup yields CDR1 ENHRY and CDR2 SYGVKD. V gave up 1 base and J gave up 7 bases, with 7 bases separating them. CDR3 size: 12 residues. CDR3 in amino acids: CAISEYGYEAFF. CDR3 DNA sequence: TGTGCCATCAGTGAGTACGGTTATGAAGCTTTCTTT.

V gene TRBV5-6 combines with J gene TRBJ1-1; the D is unclear. In germline, CDR1 is SGHDT, CDR2 YYEEEE. Trimming took off 2 bases at V and 6 bases at J, with 14 bases between the two ends. The CDR3 contains 14 residues. The CDR3 is CASSFGRPVAEAFF. The CDR3 region has the DNA TGTGCCAGCAGCTTCGGCAGGCCGGTGGCTGAAGCTTTCTTT.